These T cell receptor beta chains were read from a single sample in a study of cytomegalovirus exposure and HLA in healthy donors. Only in-frame clones appear in the TCRdb table, and some are missing; sequencing was by immunoSEQ multiplex PCR. Among 130,000 to 150,000 clones, roughly 73% were seen once, and the ten largest hold roughly 14%. Source material: PBMCs. All receptors come from a human donor in good health. Both conserved end residues are part of each CDR3. Each record gives: J gene, V gene, CDR3 protein.

J gene: TRBJ2-3; V gene: TRBV10-2; CDR3 protein: CASSPGLAGFADTQYF
J gene: TRBJ2-1; V gene: TRBV15; CDR3 protein: CATSRDEGQYNEQFF
J gene: TRBJ2-4; V gene: TRBV5-1; CDR3 protein: CASSWQGSGNIQYF
J gene: TRBJ2-5; V gene: TRBV11-2; CDR3 protein: CASSLGQGIFQETQYF
J gene: TRBJ1-1; V gene: TRBV5-4; CDR3 protein: CASSPGGVNTEAFF
J gene: TRBJ2-3; V gene: TRBV9; CDR3 protein: CASSNPKDTQYF
J gene: TRBJ1-5; V gene: TRBV1; CDR3 protein: CTSSQDRDRERCQPQHF
J gene: TRBJ2-1; V gene: TRBV11-2; CDR3 protein: CASTLSGLAGGNEQFF
J gene: TRBJ2-7; V gene: TRBV10-3; CDR3 protein: CAISEEAGILREQYF
J gene: TRBJ1-6; V gene: TRBV4-1; CDR3 protein: CASSLGQLNSPLHF